The 31 T cell receptor beta chains reported below all come from one sample, sequenced in a study of siplizumab effects on memory and regulatory T cells. TCRdb keeps only in-frame clones here, not all; method: immunoSEQ multiplex PCR. The sample holds some 100,000 clones, around 92% seen once. Sequenced material: Tregs sorted from blood. The source is a human donor in good health.

The rearrangement joins TRBV10-3 to TRBJ1-3; D remains unclear. This CDR3 has 14 residues. Deletions cut 0 bases from V and 2 bases from J, with 5 bases between. In germline, CDR1 is ENHRY, CDR2 SYGVKD. The CDR3 sequence is CAISESAAGNTIYF. DNA for the CDR3: TGTGCCATCAGTGAGTCGGCAGCTGGAAACACCATATATTTT.

V gene TRBV4-1 combines with J gene TRBJ2-5, with D tentatively TRBD1 (5 bases). The CDR3 is 15 amino acids. Germline values: CDR1 MGHRA, CDR2 YSYEKL. Trimming shortened V by 0 bases and J by 5 bases, and 13 bases separated the two germline ends. The CDR3 coding sequence is TGCGCCAGCAGCCAAGATCGCGCAGGGCGGGAGACCCAGTACTTC. The encoded protein is CASSQDRAGRETQYF.

This CDR3 is CASSVTGDFNQPQHF. The CDR3, as DNA: TGTGCCAGCAGTGTTACAGGGGACTTCAATCAGCCCCAGCATTTT. V and J are TRBV2 and TRBJ1-5; 7 bases are a match to TRBD1. Germline V gene data show CDR1 as SNHLY and CDR2 as FYNNEI. This CDR3 spans 15 amino acids. After removal of 4 bases from V and 3 bases from J, the junction contained 6 bases not matched to a gene.

The chain recombines TRBV18 with TRBJ2-7; D is unclear. The CDR3 is 13 amino acids. Germline V CDR1 and CDR2: KGHSH, LQKENI. Trimming removed 6 bases at V and 2 bases at J, with 11 bases between. DNA of the CDR3: TGTGCCAGCTCTCCTGCGTATGCCTACGAGCAGTACTTC. It is translated as CASSPAYAYEQYF.

The chain joins TRBV5-6 to TRBJ1-5, with TRBD1 as a possible D gene (5 bases). The CDR3 covers 14 residues. The V gene lost 1 base and the J gene lost 7 bases, with 12 bases spanning the gap. The germline V gene encodes CDR1 SGHDT and CDR2 YYEEEE. In nucleotides, the CDR3 is TGTGCCAGCAGCTTGCTTGGCAGGGACCAGCCCCAGCATTTT. Translating gives CASSLLGRDQPQHF.

The V call is TRBV29-1, the J call TRBJ1-5, with a tentative D call TRBD1 (6 bases). The CDR3 has 14 amino acids. Per the germline V gene, CDR1 is SQVTM and CDR2 is ANQGSEA. V was pared by 5 bases and J by 7 bases, with 18 bases between. The CDR3 DNA follows: TGCAGCGTTAGCAACAGGGCCGTGGGGCAGCCCCAGCATTTT. Protein product: CSVSNRAVGQPQHF.

V and J are TRBV2 and TRBJ2-7; weak D call: TRBD1 (6 bases). The CDR3 has 15 residues. The germline V gene has CDR1 SNHLY and CDR2 FYNNEI. V lost 4 bases and J lost 3, with 16 bases in between. CDR3 bases: TGTGCCAGCAGTGGGGGGCAGGGAGAATTCTACGAGCAGTACTTC. Translation gives CASSGGQGEFYEQYF.

The chain recombines TRBV7-9 with TRBJ1-1; TRBD1 might be the D (5 bases). Germline V gives CDR1 SEHNR, CDR2 FQNEAQ (reference sequence). Deletions cut 3 bases from V and 11 bases from J, with 16 bases between. The CDR3 contains 13 residues. CDR3 DNA: TGTGCCAGCAGCTTGGACATTCCCTCTTGGGCTTTCTTT. Translation gives CASSLDIPSWAFF.

With regard to this clone: Other nucleotide sequences in the sample specify the same CDR3. The chain is built from TRBV11-3 and TRBJ2-1; no firm D call. Per germline, CDR1 SGHNT and CDR2 YENEEA. V lost 3 bases and J lost 7, with 7 bases in between. The CDR3 runs to 12 residues. The CDR3 bases are TGTGCCAGCAGCTTGGGCCGTAATGAGCAGTTCTTC. The encoded protein is CASSLGRNEQFF.

The gene calls are TRBV18 and TRBJ1-3, with D uncertain. Germline V CDR1 and CDR2: KGHSH, LQKENI. Trimming shortened V by 2 bases and J by 3 bases, and 17 bases separated the two germline ends. The CDR3 is made up of 17 amino acids. The CDR3 nucleotides read TGTGCCAGCTCACCAGTCCCGTTGCAGGCCTTTGGAAACACCATATATTTT. Amino acids: CASSPVPLQAFGNTIYF.

This chain uses TRBV6-1 with TRBJ2-7; a weak D match, TRBD1 (6 bases). This CDR3 has 12 residues. The V and J ends lost 4 bases and 6 bases respectively, with 10 bases between them. Germline V gives CDR1 MNHNS, CDR2 SASEGT. DNA for the CDR3: TGTGCCAGCAGTGTCACAGGGCTCGAGCAGTACTTC. Translating gives CASSVTGLEQYF.

As DNA, the CDR3 is TGTGCCAGCAGCTTTCCCCCCGCGAGGGGGCAGGCTGGCTACACCTTC. As protein: CASSFPPARGQAGYTF. The chain uses TRBV7-8 and TRBJ1-2; 7 bases are shared with TRBD1. This CDR3 is built from 16 residues. V gave up 3 bases and J gave up 7 bases; unmatched junction bases: 14. CDR1 and CDR2 from the germline V gene are SGHVS and FQNEAQ. Using reference TRBV7-8 and TRBJ1-2 for the parts outside the CDR3, the full variable domain is GAGVSQSPRYKVAKRGQDVALRCDPISGHVSLFWYQQALGQGPEFLTYFQNEAQLDKSGLPSDRFFAERPEGSVSTLKIQRTQQEDSAVYLCASSFPPARGQAGYTFGSGTRLTVV.

This clone came up once. The chain carries TRBV7-8 and TRBJ1-1, with 12 bases aligning to TRBD1. J was trimmed by 5 bases and V by 3 bases; bases with no gene match: 7. The V gene's germline CDR1 is SGHVS and CDR2 FQNEAQ. The CDR3 is 16 residues long. The CDR3 DNA is TGTGCCAGCAGCTTTCCGGGACAGGGGGCAGAGACTGAAGCTTTCTTT. Its translation: CASSFPGQGAETEAFF. Variable domain in full (rest from reference TRBV7-8 and TRBJ1-1): GAGVSQSPRYKVAKRGQDVALRCDPISGHVSLFWYQQALGQGPEFLTYFQNEAQLDKSGLPSDRFFAERPEGSVSTLKIQRTQQEDSAVYLCASSFPGQGAETEAFFGQGTRLTVV.

This sequence joins TRBV28 and TRBJ2-3; D possibly uses TRBD1 or TRBD2 (5 bases each). Germline CDR1 MDHEN, CDR2 SYDVKM. The CDR3 extends over 14 amino acids. V was cut by 9 bases and J by 0 bases, with 13 bases left in between. CDR3 in DNA: TGTGCCAGTAGGGGACCCCTAAGCACAGATACGCAGTATTTT. Its translation is CASRGPLSTDTQYF. The full variable domain, completed using reference TRBV28 and TRBJ2-3, is DVKVTQSSRYLVKRTGEKVFLECVQDMDHENMFWYRQDPGLGLRLIYFSYDVKMKEKGDIPEGYSVSREKKERFSLILESASTNQTSMYLCASRGPLSTDTQYFGPGTRLTVL.

J is TRBJ2-1 and V is TRBV6-6; TRBD1 agrees at 7 bases. This CDR3 has 12 amino acids. Unmatched junction bases numbered 4, after V lost 5 bases and J lost 9 bases. Per the germline V gene, CDR1 is MNHNY and CDR2 is SVGAGI (reference sequence). The CDR3 coding sequence is TGTGCCAGCAGTACCCCAGGGGGTGAGCAGTTCTTC. It translates to CASSTPGGEQFF.

V gene TRBV4-1 combines with J gene TRBJ2-7, with D perhaps matching TRBD2 (5 bases). V was trimmed by 2 bases and J by 0 bases, leaving 11 bases between them. This CDR3 has 15 amino acids. Per germline, CDR1 MGHRA and CDR2 YSYEKL. In DNA, the CDR3 is TGCGCCAGCAGCCAACGTCCTACTAGCTCCTACGAGCAGTACTTC. Translated, it gives CASSQRPTSSYEQYF.

The rearrangement joins TRBV4-2 to TRBJ2-2; possible D gene TRBD2, 5 bases. V shed 0 bases and J shed 5 bases, with 7 bases lying between them. The germline gives CDR1 LGHNA, CDR2 YNFKEQ. The CDR3 totals 14 residues. In DNA form, the CDR3 reads TGTGCCAGCAGCCAAGATCCGGGAACCGGGGAGCTGTTTTTT. The encoded protein is CASSQDPGTGELFF.

This clone appeared a single time. The CDR3: CASSFPEMPQHF. CDR3 DNA sequence: TGTGCCAGCAGTTTCCCGGAGATGCCCCAGCATTTT. V and J are TRBV28 and TRBJ1-5; D not resolved. Germline V gives CDR1 MDHEN, CDR2 SYDVKM. There are 12 residues in the CDR3. Deletions cut 3 bases from V and 9 bases from J, with 9 bases between.

The chain recombines TRBV7-9 with TRBJ2-5; 7 bases line up with TRBD2. The CDR3 runs to 15 residues. Germline V gives CDR1 SEHNR, CDR2 FQNEAQ (reference sequence). Trimming cost V 4 bases and J 5 bases; bases outside gene matches: 10. CDR3 in DNA: TGTGCCAGCAGCTCCCCTGGGAGGGAGAGGGAGACCCAGTACTTC. Amino acids: CASSSPGRERETQYF. The full variable domain, rest sourced from reference TRBV7-9 and TRBJ2-5, is DTGVSQNPRHKITKRGQNVTFRCDPISEHNRLYWYRQTLGQGPEFLTYFQNEAQLEKSRLLSDRFSAERPKGSFSTLEIQRTEQGDSAMYLCASSSPGRERETQYFGPGTRLLVL.

The V gene is TRBV25-1, the J gene TRBJ2-1; D gene uncertain. The germline CDR1 and CDR2 sequences are MGHDK and SYGVNS. Trimming took off 5 bases at V and 1 base at J, with 15 bases between the two ends. This CDR3 is 16 amino acids long. The CDR3 reads CASSRLRYSSYNEQFF. In DNA form, the CDR3 reads TGTGCCAGCAGTCGACTCCGGTACTCATCCTACAATGAGCAGTTCTTC.

This rearrangement joins TRBV9 to TRBJ2-1, with D possibly matching TRBD1 (6 bases). V lost 0 bases and J lost 1, with 17 bases in between. This CDR3 has 18 residues. The germline gives CDR1 SGDLS, CDR2 YYNGEE. The CDR3 region has the DNA TGTGCCAGCAGCGTAGGGCCCCAGGGGCCCTATTCCTACAATGAGCAGTTCTTC. Translating gives CASSVGPQGPYSYNEQFF.

The chain joins TRBV19 to TRBJ2-6; D not certain. V was cut by 10 bases and J by 0 bases, with 16 bases left in between. The CDR3 contains 16 residues. Looked up from germline, CDR1 is LNHDA and CDR2 is SQIVND (reference sequence). CDR3 DNA sequence: TGTGCCACCAGCCCCCAATCTAGCTCTGGGGCCAACGTCCTGACTTTC. As protein: CATSPQSSSGANVLTF.

The sample holds one count of this clone. This rearrangement joins TRBV28 to TRBJ1-1; D is possibly TRBD1 (6 bases). This CDR3 is 15 amino acids long. Trimming removed 3 bases from V and 5 bases from J, with 16 bases in between. Germline CDR1 reads MDHEN; CDR2 reads SYDVKM. CDR3 sequence (DNA): TGTGCCAGCAGTTTGCCTCGGAGGGGGTTGACTGAAGCTTTCTTT. Translation gives CASSLPRRGLTEAFF.

The J gene is TRBJ2-3, the V gene TRBV5-1; D is ambiguous. The CDR3 runs to 15 residues. Trimming took 0 bases from V and 0 from J, leaving 8 bases between them. The germline V gene encodes CDR1 SGHRS and CDR2 YFSETQ. The CDR3 region is CASSLDGPSTDTQYF. CDR3 sequence (DNA): TGCGCCAGCAGCTTGGACGGGCCCAGCACAGATACGCAGTATTTT.

This chain connects TRBV18 to TRBJ1-2, with TRBD1 matching over 7 bases. The CDR3 has 15 amino acids. J lost 10 bases, V lost 3 bases, and 14 bases had no gene match. CDR1 is KGHSH, CDR2 LQKENI, per germline. Here the CDR3 reads CASSPSRDSGQDYTF. DNA for the CDR3: TGTGCCAGCTCACCGTCCCGGGACAGTGGCCAGGACTACACCTTC. Together with reference TRBV18 and TRBJ1-2, the CDR3 gives the full variable domain: NAGVMQNPRHLVRRRGQEARLRCSPMKGHSHVYWYRQLPEEGLKFMVYLQKENIIDESGMPKERFSAEFPKEGPSILRIQQVVRGDSAAYFCASSPSRDSGQDYTFGSGTRLTVV.

The V gene is TRBV7-2, the J gene TRBJ1-2; possibly TRBD1 for D (5 bases). This CDR3 is built from 13 residues. Germline V gives CDR1 SGHTA, CDR2 FQGNSA. Deletions cut 4 bases from V and 8 bases from J, with 14 bases between. The CDR3 nucleotides read TGTGCCAGCAGCTCGGGGCCTATCGGAGGCTACACCTTC. It yields the protein CASSSGPIGGYTF.

The chain links TRBV18 to TRBJ1-2, with TRBD1 matching 9 bases. Germline CDR1 reads KGHSH; CDR2 reads LQKENI. The CDR3 extends over 17 amino acids. The ends lost 2 bases at V and 4 bases at J; junction bases unmatched: 11. CDR3 coding DNA: TGTGCCAGCTCACCAGGGACAGGGACATCTGCAGGCTATGGCTACACCTTC. It is translated as CASSPGTGTSAGYGYTF.

The CDR3: CASSQGQGDNSPLHF. DNA of the CDR3: TGCGCCAGCAGCCAAGGACAGGGCGATAATTCACCCCTCCACTTT. This chain links TRBV4-1 with TRBJ1-6; 7 bases match TRBD1. Germline CDR1 reads MGHRA; CDR2 reads YSYEKL. The CDR3 is 15 residues long. V was clipped by 1 base and J by 5 bases; unmatched bases: 2.

V usage is TRBV10-2 and J usage is TRBJ1-2, with TRBD1 as a possible D gene (6 bases). Germline CDR1 reads WSHSY; CDR2 reads SAAADI. This CDR3 contains 12 residues. V was trimmed by 8 bases and J by 4 bases, leaving 11 bases between them. The CDR3 sequence: CASGTSGYGYTF. The DNA of the CDR3 is TGCGCCAGCGGGACATCTGGCTATGGCTACACCTTC.

This chain uses TRBV28 with TRBJ2-4; TRBD1 aligns across 8 bases. V lost 3 bases, J lost 7 bases, and 5 bases stayed unmatched. This CDR3 is 14 amino acids long. The germline CDR1 and CDR2 sequences are MDHEN and SYDVKM. The chain's CDR3 is CASSFQGAWNIQYF. The CDR3 region has the DNA TGTGCCAGCAGTTTTCAGGGGGCGTGGAACATTCAGTACTTC. Complete variable domain (other parts from reference TRBV28 and TRBJ2-4): DVKVTQSSRYLVKRTGEKVFLECVQDMDHENMFWYRQDPGLGLRLIYFSYDVKMKEKGDIPEGYSVSREKKERFSLILESASTNQTSMYLCASSFQGAWNIQYFGAGTRLSVL.

The chain has TRBV27 and TRBJ2-1; 10 bases map to TRBD2. The CDR3 is 13 amino acids. The ends lost 2 bases at V and 9 bases at J; junction bases unmatched: 1. Germline V CDR1 and CDR2: MNHEY, SMNVEV (reference sequence). The CDR3 loop is CASSLSGRVEQFF. The DNA for the CDR3 is TGTGCCAGCAGTTTAAGCGGGAGGGTTGAGCAGTTCTTC.